The text below deals with one T cell receptor beta chain. This record comes from a study of beta chain features in type 1 diabetes. Expressed TCRB transcripts were sequenced because the entire RNA isolate underwent reverse transcription. Libraries were prepared by immunoSEQ multiplex PCR; TCRdb keeps only in-frame clonotypes and omits some of them. Of about 140,000 clones listed, 6.5% to 8.5% are singletons. V was pared by 1 base and J by 2 bases, with 9 bases of the junction left unmatched. The CDR3 is made up of 17 amino acids. Per germline, CDR1 SGHAT and CDR2 FQNNGV. The sequence came from a woman in her 30s in good health. Specimen: central memory CD4+ T cells from blood. V and J are TRBV11-2 and TRBJ2-3; 7 bases match TRBD2. CDR3 sequence: CASSLVLAFGDTDTQYF. The CDR3 DNA follows: TGTGCCAGCAGCTTAGTACTAGCGTTTGGTGACACAGATACGCAGTATTTT.